This entry is about one T cell receptor (beta chain). A read error may account for a junction end that differs from germline. Expressed TCRB transcripts were sequenced because the isolated RNA had all been reverse transcribed beforehand. Some clones are missing from TCRdb's copy, which holds only in-frame ones; the method was immunoSEQ multiplex PCR. The sample holds under 500,000 clones, approximately 30% seen once. Germline V CDR1 and CDR2: SSHAT, FNYEAQ (reference sequence). The CDR3 spans 14 residues. These data originate in a study of beta chain features in type 1 diabetes. Sequenced sample: naive CD4+ T cells from blood. This sequence joins TRBV7-7 and TRBJ2-7, with D tentatively TRBD1 (5 bases). This TCR derives from a man aged 18-30 years in good health. Here the CDR3 DNA reads TGTGCTAGCAGCTTAGGGGTTGGCTCCTACGAGCAGTACTTC. This encodes CASSLGVGSYEQYF.